Shown below are 30 T cell receptor beta chains from a single sample sequenced in a study of identical twins (dated by TCRdb to 2016 to 2018). The receptor library was made with 5' RACE. The reads were generated on an Illumina HiSeq 2000. Using fastp trimming at Q25 and MiXCR clonotype assembly, TCRdb reanalyzed the public sequencing data and kept in-frame beta chains. Rows are combined by CDR3 protein, so each entry shows the most common genes and DNA. This sample is represented by nearly 200,000 distinct CDR3 sequences; 15% to 20% of them were singletons. In total, the top ten clones hold about 38% of the sample. The same data also contributed to another study, on T cells expressing NK-cell markers.

Sequencing input: CD8+ T cells sorted from blood. These receptor sequences come from a woman aged 18-35 years in good health.

Only a few counts were recorded for this clonotype. V usage is TRBV7-6 and J usage is TRBJ2-1; D may match TRBD1 or TRBD2 (5 bases each). V gave up 5 bases and J gave up 0 bases, with 11 bases separating them. This CDR3 region has 15 residues. Germline loops: CDR1 SGHVS, CDR2 FNYEAQ. The CDR3 coding sequence is TGTGCCAGCAGCCGGGACCCCGCCTCCTACAATGAGCAGTTCTTC. Encoded protein: CASSRDPASYNEQFF.

V usage is TRBV2 and J usage is TRBJ2-3, with D possibly TRBD2 on 5 matching bases. CDR1 is SNHLY, CDR2 FYNNEI, per germline. This CDR3 is built from 13 residues. V gave up 8 bases and J gave up 11 bases, with 20 bases separating them. The CDR3 nucleotides read TGTGCCAGCGATTCCCCCCGGGATGTGGGGCAGTATTTT. It specifies CASDSPRDVGQYF.

This clonotype was observed at least ten times. The chain couples TRBV6-5 to TRBJ2-5; D is unclear. The germline V gene has CDR1 MNHEY and CDR2 SVGAGI. V lost 2 bases and J 7 bases, leaving 11 bases between the germline ends. This CDR3 has 13 residues. CDR3 sequence reads: CASSYGPLGTQYF. The DNA of the CDR3 is TGTGCCAGCAGTTACGGACCACTCGGGACCCAGTACTTC.

The chain uses TRBV7-2 and TRBJ2-1, with 7 nucleotides matching TRBD1. This CDR3 has 15 amino acids. Germline trimming cut 5 bases from V and 8 bases from J; bases unmatched to any gene: 12. The germline CDR1 and CDR2 sequences are SGHTA and FQGNSA. As DNA, the CDR3 is TGTGCCAGCAGCCCTCCGGGACAGCATTACGATGAGCAGTTCTTC. Translation: CASSPPGQHYDEQFF.

V is TRBV5-6 and J is TRBJ2-7; D is unresolved. Trimming left V 1 base short and J 1 base short, with 9 bases between. CDR1 and CDR2 from the germline V gene are SGHDT and YYEEEE. There are 14 residues in the CDR3. The CDR3 nucleotides read TGTGCCAGCAGCTTGAGGGAAAGGTCCTACGAGCAGTACTTC. This translates into CASSLRERSYEQYF.

This clonotype was detected only a few times. This chain joins TRBV11-2 and TRBJ1-6; D ambiguous. The CDR3 runs to 11 residues. The ends were cut back, 4 bases at V and 13 bases at J, with 8 bases in the middle. Germline CDR1 SGHAT, CDR2 FQNNGV. CDR3 in amino acids: CASSSNWPLHF. In DNA form, the CDR3 reads TGTGCCAGCAGCTCCAACTGGCCCCTCCACTTT.

In its sample, this clonotype was seen once. The J gene is TRBJ2-1, the V gene TRBV29-1, with D hard to call. The V and J ends lost 8 bases and 1 base respectively, with 12 bases between them. The germline gives CDR1 SQVTM, CDR2 ANQGSEA. The CDR3 totals 13 residues. The chain's CDR3 is CSSRVGSYNEQFF. DNA of the CDR3: TGCAGCTCCCGGGTGGGGTCCTACAATGAGCAGTTCTTC.

The J gene is TRBJ2-1, the V gene TRBV5-6, with unresolved D. This CDR3 is built from 13 residues. The V and J ends lost 0 bases and 7 bases respectively, with 8 bases between them. From germline, CDR1 is SGHDT and CDR2 YYEEEE. The CDR3, as DNA: TGTGCCAGCAGCTTGGGCTCAGCAAATGAGCAGTTCTTC. This translates into CASSLGSANEQFF.

The chain recombines TRBV7-9 with TRBJ2-1, with 9 bases identical to TRBD2. The CDR3 runs to 17 residues. V shed 5 bases and J 7 bases; nucleotides not matched to a gene: 15. Germline CDR1 is SEHNR and CDR2 is FQNEAQ (reference sequence). The CDR3 spells CASSPSLAGGPSNEQFF. The CDR3 nucleotides are TGTGCCAGCAGCCCCTCCCTCGCGGGAGGGCCCAGTAATGAGCAGTTCTTC.

The chain recombines TRBV20-1 with TRBJ1-1; D perhaps matches TRBD1 (5 bases). This CDR3 is built from 14 residues. Trimming pared 1 base from V and 7 bases from J, leaving 16 bases between. CDR1 and CDR2 (germline): DFQATT, SNEGSKA (reference sequence). CDR3 nucleotides: TGCAGTGCTAGAGTTAGACACCCTAGGGGTGAAGCTTTCTTT. It is translated as CSARVRHPRGEAFF.

This clonotype has a handful of counts. The J gene is TRBJ2-7, the V gene TRBV9, with 10 bases aligning to TRBD2. Trimming took 0 bases from V and 4 from J; bases not matched to a gene: 4. This CDR3 spans 15 amino acids. Germline lookup yields CDR1 SGDLS and CDR2 YYNGEE. The CDR3 nucleotides are TGTGCCAGCAGCGTAGAGGCTAGCGGGGGATACGAGCAGTACTTC. It codes for CASSVEASGGYEQYF.

The V and J genes are TRBV6-5 and TRBJ2-7; D gene uncertain. The germline V gene has CDR1 MNHEY and CDR2 SVGAGI. The CDR3 has 13 amino acids. V gave up 2 bases and J gave up 2 bases, with 7 bases separating them. The CDR3 protein is CASSYTIAYEQYF. CDR3 coding DNA: TGTGCCAGCAGTTACACTATAGCCTACGAGCAGTACTTC.

A few counts support this clonotype. The rearrangement links TRBV5-6 to TRBJ2-5; 8 bases match TRBD2. The CDR3 has 14 residues. Germline V gene sequence: CDR1 SGHDT, CDR2 YYEEEE. V lost 4 bases to trimming and J lost 5 bases; unmatched junction nucleotides: 7. For the CDR3, the DNA is TGTGCCAGCAGCCCTGGACTAGCTGGGGAGACCCAGTACTTC. This codes for CASSPGLAGETQYF.

This clonotype was seen a few times. The chain combines TRBV9 with TRBJ2-3; D call uncertain. Germline lookup yields CDR1 SGDLS and CDR2 YYNGEE. The CDR3 consists of 17 residues. V lost 0 bases and J lost 2, with 16 bases in between. The CDR3 protein is CASSVGVLRDNTDTQYF. CDR3 nucleotides: TGTGCCAGCAGCGTAGGGGTTTTGCGTGACAACACAGATACGCAGTATTTT.

This clonotype was seen more than once but under ten times. The CDR3 bases are TGTGCCAGCAGTGACGAGGAGAACACTGAAGCTTTCTTT. Its translation is CASSDEENTEAFF. The gene calls are TRBV6-4 and TRBJ1-1; D not resolved. This CDR3 has 13 amino acids. Germline-derived CDR1 and CDR2 are MRHNA and SNTAGT. Trimming took off 2 bases at V and 1 base at J, with 5 bases between the two ends.

The genes are TRBV30 and TRBJ2-1; unclear D gene. V was shortened by 1 base and J by 5 bases, with 12 bases between the two germline ends. Germline V gene lookup returns CDR1 GTSNPN and CDR2 SVGIG (reference sequence). CDR3 length equals 14 residues. CDR3 DNA sequence: TGTGCCTGGAGTGGGGCTAGTAATGACAATGAGCAGTTCTTC. This gives the protein CAWSGASNDNEQFF.

The gene calls are TRBV4-3 and TRBJ2-2; D not resolved. Trimming cost V 4 bases and J 5 bases, with 11 bases left between them. Germline V CDR1 and CDR2: LGHNA, YSLEER. This CDR3 is 14 amino acids long. CDR3 amino acids: CASSPRCCTGELFF. The CDR3 nucleotides are TGCGCCAGCAGCCCTCGATGTTGTACCGGGGAGCTGTTTTTT.

The CDR3 is CSARGEGELFF. CDR3 sequence (DNA): TGCAGTGCTAGGGGGGAGGGGGAGCTGTTTTTT. The J gene is TRBJ2-2, the V gene TRBV20-1, with D perhaps being TRBD1 or TRBD2 (5 bases each). The V gene's germline CDR1 is DFQATT and CDR2 SNEGSKA (reference sequence). V lost 3 bases, J lost 8 bases, and 7 bases lay in between. CDR3 size: 11 residues.

Ten or more counts support this clonotype. The V and J genes are TRBV5-6 and TRBJ2-1, with a possible D match to TRBD2 (7 bases). The germline gives CDR1 SGHDT, CDR2 YYEEEE. The V end lost 7 bases, the J end lost 2 bases, and 13 bases lay between the germline ends. The CDR3 is 14 amino acids. CDR3 sequence reads: CASPSGGPYNEQFF. In nucleotides, the CDR3 is TGTGCCAGCCCGTCGGGGGGCCCCTACAATGAGCAGTTCTTC.

This clonotype has more than one count but fewer than ten. The chain uses TRBV7-8 and TRBJ1-1, with D tentatively TRBD1 (5 bases). This CDR3 has 14 residues. Trimming took off 5 bases at V and 7 bases at J, with 17 bases between the two ends. Germline lookup yields CDR1 SGHVS and CDR2 FQNEAQ. DNA of the CDR3: TGTGCCAGCAGCCGCGGTGAGGGGAGGGTTGAAGCTTTCTTT. It specifies CASSRGEGRVEAFF. The whole variable domain, remainder taken from reference TRBV7-8 and TRBJ1-1, is GAGVSQSPRYKVAKRGQDVALRCDPISGHVSLFWYQQALGQGPEFLTYFQNEAQLDKSGLPSDRFFAERPEGSVSTLKIQRTQQEDSAVYLCASSRGEGRVEAFFGQGTRLTVV.

This clonotype appeared a few times. This chain uses TRBV4-3 with TRBJ2-7; 9 positions agree with TRBD1. Germline V lookup: CDR1 LGHNA, CDR2 YSLEER. The CDR3 is 15 amino acids. Unmatched junction bases numbered 6, after V lost 3 bases and J lost 3 bases. CDR3 residues: CASSQGTGRVYEQYF. In nucleotides, the CDR3 is TGCGCCAGCAGCCAGGGGACAGGGCGGGTCTACGAGCAGTACTTC.

This clonotype has more than one count but fewer than ten. The V call is TRBV6-5, the J call TRBJ1-4; 8 nucleotides align to TRBD1. This CDR3 is 15 amino acids long. Germline loops: CDR1 MNHEY, CDR2 SVGAGI. With V trimmed by 4 bases and J by 6 bases, 7 bases remained unmatched. CDR3 DNA sequence: TGTGCCAGCAGTTCCTCGGACAGGGTCTATGAAAAACTGTTTTTT. Its translation: CASSSSDRVYEKLFF.

The chain recombines TRBV27 with TRBJ2-1; D not resolved. This CDR3 is built from 13 residues. The germline V gene encodes CDR1 MNHEY and CDR2 SMNVEV (reference sequence). Trimming removed 5 bases from V and 3 bases from J, with 8 bases in between. CDR3 sequence reads: CASSKNFYNEQFF. CDR3 nucleotides: TGTGCCAGCAGTAAGAACTTCTACAATGAGCAGTTCTTC.

This clonotype occurred a few times. Mismatch with germline at one junction end may stem from a read error. The rearrangement uses TRBV7-7 and TRBJ2-7, with D unclear. The CDR3 has 16 amino acids. Per germline, CDR1 SSHAT and CDR2 FNYEAQ (reference sequence). Written as DNA, the CDR3 is TGTGCTAGCAGCTTAGTCACGCGTGTGGGATTATACGAGCAGTACTTC. Protein sequence: CASSLVTRVGLYEQYF.

The CDR3 DNA reads TGCGCCAGCAGCCAAGAAATTAGCGGGGCGACCTACAATGAGCAGTTCTTC. Translated: CASSQEISGATYNEQFF. The rearrangement links TRBV4-3 to TRBJ2-1; 8 nucleotides match TRBD2. CDR3 length: 17 residues. CDR1 and CDR2 (germline): LGHNA, YSLEER. After removal of 0 bases from V and 2 bases from J, the junction contained 6 bases not matched to a gene.

This clonotype was found many times. The rearrangement uses TRBV7-3 and TRBJ2-3; tentatively, D is TRBD2 (6 bases). V lost 3 bases and J 5 bases, leaving 15 bases between the germline ends. From germline, CDR1 is SGHTA and CDR2 FQGTGA. This CDR3 region has 15 residues. Here the CDR3 DNA reads TGTGCCAGCAGCTTGGGAACTAGCAATCAAGATACGCAGTATTTT. Translation gives CASSLGTSNQDTQYF.

The V and J genes are TRBV29-1 and TRBJ2-7, with D uncertain. The CDR3 is 14 residues long. Trimming removed 4 bases at V and 0 bases at J, with 13 bases between. Germline V gene data show CDR1 as SQVTM and CDR2 as ANQGSEA. CDR3 nucleotides: TGCAGCGTTGTTCGTGGAAGTGGCTCCTACGAGCAGTACTTC. Amino acid sequence: CSVVRGSGSYEQYF.

About this clonotype itself: A junction end diverges from the germline sequence, so it may reflect a read error. This chain uses TRBV12-3 or TRBV12-4 with TRBJ2-1; the match to TRBD2 covers 8 bases. CDR3 length: 17 amino acids. The DNA for the CDR3 is TGTGCCAGCAGTTCGAGGACTAGCAGAGAATCTTACACTGAGCAGTTCTTC. This encodes CASSSRTSRESYTEQFF.

The sample holds one count of this clonotype. The V call is TRBV5-6, the J call TRBJ2-1, with 10 bases that match TRBD2. This CDR3 region has 15 residues. The germline V gene encodes CDR1 SGHDT and CDR2 YYEEEE. V trimming: 5 bases; J trimming: 8 bases; junction bases outside the gene matches: 10. The CDR3 spells CASRAPSGSGYEQFF. DNA for the CDR3: TGTGCCAGCAGGGCCCCTAGCGGGAGTGGCTATGAGCAGTTCTTC.

The V and J genes are TRBV12-3 or TRBV12-4 and TRBJ1-1, with D unresolved. The CDR3 contains 14 residues. Deletions cut 2 bases from V and 4 bases from J, with 11 bases between. The DNA for the CDR3 is TGTGCCAGCAGTTTATCTTTATCGGGCACTGAAGCTTTCTTT. Residues: CASSLSLSGTEAFF.